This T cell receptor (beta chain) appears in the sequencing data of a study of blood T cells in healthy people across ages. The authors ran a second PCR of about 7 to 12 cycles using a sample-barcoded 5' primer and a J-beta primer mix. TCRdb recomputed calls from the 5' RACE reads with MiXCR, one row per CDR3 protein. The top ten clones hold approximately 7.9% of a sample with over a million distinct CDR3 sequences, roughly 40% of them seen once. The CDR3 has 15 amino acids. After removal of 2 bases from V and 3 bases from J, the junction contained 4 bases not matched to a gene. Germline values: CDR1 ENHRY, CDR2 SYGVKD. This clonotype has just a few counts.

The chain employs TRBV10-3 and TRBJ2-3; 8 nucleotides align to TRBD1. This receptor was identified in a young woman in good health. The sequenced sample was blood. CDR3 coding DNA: TGTGCCATCAGTGAGGGGACAGGAGGGACAGATACGCAGTATTTT. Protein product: CAISEGTGGTDTQYF.